This record looks at one TCR beta chain sequence and its context. Trimming took 2 bases from V and 7 from J, leaving 24 bases between them. Germline CDR1 GTSNPN, CDR2 SVGIG (reference sequence). CDR3 length: 17 amino acids. The data belong to a study of blood T cell repertoires in COVID-19. Study in general: For recovered donors of Cohort 3, there were two negative PCRs, clearance, or symptom resolution. Nucleic acid was either cDNA or gDNA, and it came from T cells, B-cell-depleted T cells, or PBMCs.

Recruitment covered roughly 22 US areas and drew participants whose ages spanned roughly 18 to 100 years. Original processing methods: Estimation of nucleated cell counts relied on the amplification of reference gene primers. Sequencing was performed with immunoSEQ multiplex PCR; in TCRdb, only in-frame clones are kept and a portion is missing. V and J calls and clone size are as listed in that table; D and trimming were resolved from the DNA. Counted here are 200,000 to 250,000 clones, approximately 87% occurring once; the ten biggest clones make up 3% to 3.5%. Sequencing input: PBMCs or T cells enriched from blood (not recorded which). This TCR came from a woman in her forties or fifties in a cohort exposed to, infected with or recovered from COVID-19 (not recorded which). V usage is TRBV30 and J usage is TRBJ1-5; no reliable D call. The CDR3 protein is CAWSWSGATDGGQPQHF. The CDR3, as DNA: TGTGCCTGGAGTTGGTCCGGAGCAACAGACGGAGGCCAGCCCCAGCATTTT.